The clone carrying this T cell receptor (beta chain) was seen only once. Data came from immunoSEQ multiplex PCR; TCRdb stores just in-frame clones and leaves some out. Of approximately 150,000 clones in the sample, approximately 91% were seen once. The data were taken from a study of T cell responses to AZD1222 COVID-19 vaccine. The clonotype originates from an adult who received the AZD1222 COVID-19 vaccine. Sequenced material: peripheral blood, taken 28 days after the second AZD1222 dose.

The CDR3 DNA reads TGTGCCAGCAGCGCCCCGGGACAGGGGACGCCGGTCTCCTACGAGCAGTACTTC. Translating gives CASSAPGQGTPVSYEQYF. This sequence joins TRBV9 and TRBJ2-7, with TRBD1 matching over 10 bases. The germline CDR1 and CDR2 sequences are SGDLS and YYNGEE. The CDR3 runs 18 residues. V was clipped by 3 bases and J by 0 bases; unmatched bases: 12. The full variable domain, rest sourced from reference TRBV9 and TRBJ2-7, is DSGVTQTPKHLITATGQRVTLRCSPRSGDLSVYWYQQSLDQGLQFLIQYYNGEERAKGNILERFSAQQFPDLHSELNLSSLELGDSALYFCASSAPGQGTPVSYEQYFGPGTRLTVT.